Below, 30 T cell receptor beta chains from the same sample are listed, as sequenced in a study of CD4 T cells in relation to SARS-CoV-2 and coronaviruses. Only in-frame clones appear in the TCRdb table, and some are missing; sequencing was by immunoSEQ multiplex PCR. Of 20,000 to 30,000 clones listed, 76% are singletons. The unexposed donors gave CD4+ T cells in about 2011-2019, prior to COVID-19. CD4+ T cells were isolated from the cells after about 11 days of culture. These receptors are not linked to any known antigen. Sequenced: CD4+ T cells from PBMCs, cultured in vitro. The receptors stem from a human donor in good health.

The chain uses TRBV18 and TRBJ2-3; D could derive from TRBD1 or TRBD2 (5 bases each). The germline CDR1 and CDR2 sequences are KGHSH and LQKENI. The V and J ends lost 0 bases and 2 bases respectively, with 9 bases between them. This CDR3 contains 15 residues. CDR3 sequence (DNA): TGTGCCAGCTCACCACCGGGACCGTACACAGATACGCAGTATTTT. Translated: CASSPPGPYTDTQYF.

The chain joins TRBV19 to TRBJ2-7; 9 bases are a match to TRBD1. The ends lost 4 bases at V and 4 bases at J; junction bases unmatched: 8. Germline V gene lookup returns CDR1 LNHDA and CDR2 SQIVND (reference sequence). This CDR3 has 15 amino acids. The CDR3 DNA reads TGTGCCAGTAGTACCTCGGGACAGGGTGGTTACGAGCAGTACTTC. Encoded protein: CASSTSGQGGYEQYF.

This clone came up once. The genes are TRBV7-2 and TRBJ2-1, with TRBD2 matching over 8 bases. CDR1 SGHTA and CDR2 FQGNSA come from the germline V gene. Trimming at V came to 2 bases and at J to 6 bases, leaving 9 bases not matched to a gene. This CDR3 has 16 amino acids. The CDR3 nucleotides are TGTGCCAGCAGCTTACTTCCTGCGGGAGGACTCAATGAGCAGTTCTTC. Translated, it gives CASSLLPAGGLNEQFF.

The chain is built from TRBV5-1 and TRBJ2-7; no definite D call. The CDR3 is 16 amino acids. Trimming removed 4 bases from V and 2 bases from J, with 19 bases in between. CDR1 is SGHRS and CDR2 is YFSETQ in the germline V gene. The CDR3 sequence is CASSKLSGQPTYEQYF. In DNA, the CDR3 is TGCGCCAGCAGCAAACTAAGTGGGCAGCCGACCTACGAGCAGTACTTC. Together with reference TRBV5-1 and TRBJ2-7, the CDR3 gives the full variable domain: KAGVTQTPRYLIKTRGQQVTLSCSPISGHRSVSWYQQTPGQGLQFLFEYFSETQRNKGNFPGRFSGRQFSNSRSEMNVSTLELGDSALYLCASSKLSGQPTYEQYFGPGTRLTVT.

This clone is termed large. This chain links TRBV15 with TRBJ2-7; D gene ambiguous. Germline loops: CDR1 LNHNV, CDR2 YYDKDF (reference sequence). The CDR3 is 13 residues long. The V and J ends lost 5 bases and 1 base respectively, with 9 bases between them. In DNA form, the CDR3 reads TGTGCCACCAGCTCAGGAGCTTCCTACGAGCAGTACTTC. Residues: CATSSGASYEQYF.

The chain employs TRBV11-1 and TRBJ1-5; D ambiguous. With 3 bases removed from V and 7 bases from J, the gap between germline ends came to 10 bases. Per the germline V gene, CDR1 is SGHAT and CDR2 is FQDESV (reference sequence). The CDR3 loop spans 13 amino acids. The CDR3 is CASSLLLGQPQHF. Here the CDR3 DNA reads TGTGCCAGCAGCTTGTTACTTGGGCAGCCCCAGCATTTT. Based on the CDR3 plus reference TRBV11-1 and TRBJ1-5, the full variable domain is EAEVAQSPRYKITEKSQAVAFWCDPISGHATLYWYRQILGQGPELLVQFQDESVVDDSQLPKDRFSAERLKGVDSTLKIQPAELGDSAMYLCASSLLLGQPQHFGDGTRLSIL.

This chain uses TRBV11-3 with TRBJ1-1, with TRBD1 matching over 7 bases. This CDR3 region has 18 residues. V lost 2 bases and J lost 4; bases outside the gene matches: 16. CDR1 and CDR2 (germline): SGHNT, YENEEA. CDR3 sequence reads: CASSLLFIRGARFTEAFF. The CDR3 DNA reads TGTGCCAGCAGCTTATTGTTCATCAGGGGGGCGCGGTTCACTGAAGCTTTCTTT.

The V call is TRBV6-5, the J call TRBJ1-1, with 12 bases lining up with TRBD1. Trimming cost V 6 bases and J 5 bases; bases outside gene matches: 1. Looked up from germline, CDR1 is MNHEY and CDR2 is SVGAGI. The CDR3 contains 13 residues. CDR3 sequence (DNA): TGTGCCAGCAGGGGACAGGGGGCGACTGAAGCTTTCTTT. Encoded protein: CASRGQGATEAFF.

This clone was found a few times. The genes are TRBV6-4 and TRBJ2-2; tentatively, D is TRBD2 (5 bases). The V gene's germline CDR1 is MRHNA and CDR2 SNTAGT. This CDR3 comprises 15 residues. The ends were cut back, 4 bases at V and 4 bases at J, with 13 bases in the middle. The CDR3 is CASSVNSDGTGELFF. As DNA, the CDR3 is TGTGCCAGCAGTGTTAATAGCGACGGCACCGGGGAGCTGTTTTTT.

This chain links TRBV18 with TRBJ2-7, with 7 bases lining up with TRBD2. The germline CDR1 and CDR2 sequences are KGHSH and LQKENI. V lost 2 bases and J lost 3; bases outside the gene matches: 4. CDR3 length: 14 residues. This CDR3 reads CASSPRRESYEQYF. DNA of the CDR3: TGTGCCAGCTCACCAAGGCGGGAGAGCTACGAGCAGTACTTC.

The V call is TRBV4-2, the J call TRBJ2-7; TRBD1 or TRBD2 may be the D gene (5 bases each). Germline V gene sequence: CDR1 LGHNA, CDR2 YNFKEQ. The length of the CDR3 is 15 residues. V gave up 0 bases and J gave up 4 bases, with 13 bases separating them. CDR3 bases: TGTGCCAGCAGCCAAGAATCCGGGACGTTTTACGAGCAGTACTTC. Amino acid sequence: CASSQESGTFYEQYF.

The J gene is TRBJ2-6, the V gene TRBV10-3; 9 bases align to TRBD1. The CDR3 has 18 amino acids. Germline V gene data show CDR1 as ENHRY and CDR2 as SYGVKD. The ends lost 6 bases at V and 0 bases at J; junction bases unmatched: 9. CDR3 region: CAISTDRGLSSGANVLTF. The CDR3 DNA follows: TGTGCCATCAGCACGGACAGGGGTCTGTCCTCTGGGGCCAACGTCCTGACTTTC.

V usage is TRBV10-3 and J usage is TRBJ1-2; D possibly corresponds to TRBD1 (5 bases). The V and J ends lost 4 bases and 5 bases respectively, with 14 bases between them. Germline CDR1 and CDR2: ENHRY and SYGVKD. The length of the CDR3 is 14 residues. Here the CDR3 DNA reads TGTGCCATCAGTGGGGGGACCGGAGAGTATGGCTACACCTTC. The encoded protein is CAISGGTGEYGYTF.

The CDR3: CASSYNHFDEKLFF. The CDR3 nucleotides are TGTGCCAGCAGTTACAATCATTTTGATGAAAAACTGTTTTTT. The chain carries TRBV6-5 and TRBJ1-4, with no clear D. V was shortened by 2 bases and J by 6 bases, with 10 bases between the two germline ends. CDR1 and CDR2 (germline): MNHEY, SVGAGI. This CDR3 spans 14 amino acids.

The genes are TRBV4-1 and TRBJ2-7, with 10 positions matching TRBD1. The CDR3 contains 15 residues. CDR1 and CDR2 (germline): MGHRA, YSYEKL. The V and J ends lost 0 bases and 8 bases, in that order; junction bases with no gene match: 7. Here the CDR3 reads CASSQEDRQGAKQYF. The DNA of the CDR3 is TGCGCCAGCAGCCAAGAGGATCGACAGGGGGCGAAGCAGTACTTC.

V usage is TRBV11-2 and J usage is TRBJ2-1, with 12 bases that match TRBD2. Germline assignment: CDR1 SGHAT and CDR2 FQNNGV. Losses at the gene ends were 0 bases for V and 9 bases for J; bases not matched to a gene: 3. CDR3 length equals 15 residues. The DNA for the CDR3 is TGTGCCAGCAGCTTAGAGACTAGCGGGAGCGGTGAGCAGTTCTTC. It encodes CASSLETSGSGEQFF.

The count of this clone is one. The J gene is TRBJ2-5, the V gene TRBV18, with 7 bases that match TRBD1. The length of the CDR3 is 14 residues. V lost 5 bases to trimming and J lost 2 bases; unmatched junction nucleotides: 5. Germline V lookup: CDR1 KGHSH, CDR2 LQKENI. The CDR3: CASSLGTAQETQYF. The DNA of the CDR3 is TGTGCCAGCTCATTGGGGACAGCACAAGAGACCCAGTACTTC.

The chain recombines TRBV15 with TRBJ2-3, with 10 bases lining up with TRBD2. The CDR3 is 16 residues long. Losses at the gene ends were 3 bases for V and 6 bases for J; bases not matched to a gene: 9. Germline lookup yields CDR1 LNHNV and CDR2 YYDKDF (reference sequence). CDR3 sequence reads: CATSRTGTSASDTQYF. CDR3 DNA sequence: TGTGCCACCAGCAGGACCGGGACTAGCGCTTCCGATACGCAGTATTTT.

CDR3 coding DNA: TGTGCCTGGGGAGGGGCCGGCAGAACTAATGAAAAACTGTTTTTT. This gives the protein CAWGGAGRTNEKLFF. This rearrangement joins TRBV30 to TRBJ1-4; possibly TRBD1 for D (5 bases). The V and J ends lost 5 bases and 1 base respectively, with 14 bases between them. CDR3 length: 15 amino acids. The germline V gene has CDR1 GTSNPN and CDR2 SVGIG (reference sequence).

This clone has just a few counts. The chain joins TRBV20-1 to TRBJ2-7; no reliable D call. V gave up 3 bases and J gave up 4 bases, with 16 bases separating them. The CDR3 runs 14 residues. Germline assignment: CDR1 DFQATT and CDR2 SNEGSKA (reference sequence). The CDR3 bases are TGCAGTGCTAGTTCCCGAAGGTGGCGGTACGAGCAGTACTTC. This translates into CSASSRRWRYEQYF.

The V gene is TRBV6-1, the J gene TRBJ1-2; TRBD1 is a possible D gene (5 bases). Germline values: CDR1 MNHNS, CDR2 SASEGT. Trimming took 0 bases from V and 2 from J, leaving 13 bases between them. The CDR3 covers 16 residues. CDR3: CASSEARGGLNYGYTF. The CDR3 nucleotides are TGTGCCAGCAGTGAAGCGCGGGGGGGGTTAAACTATGGCTACACCTTC.

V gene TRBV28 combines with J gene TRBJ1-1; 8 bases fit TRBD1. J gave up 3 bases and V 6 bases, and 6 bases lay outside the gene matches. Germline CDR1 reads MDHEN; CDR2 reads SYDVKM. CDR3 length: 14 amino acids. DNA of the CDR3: TGTGCCAGCAGCCCGGACAGGGAAGACACTGAAGCTTTCTTT. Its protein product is CASSPDREDTEAFF.

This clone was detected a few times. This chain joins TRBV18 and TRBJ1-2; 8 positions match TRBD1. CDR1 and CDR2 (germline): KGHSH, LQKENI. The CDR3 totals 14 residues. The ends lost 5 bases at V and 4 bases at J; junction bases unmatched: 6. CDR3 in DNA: TGTGCCAGCTCATCCGAGACAGGGGCCTATGGCTACACCTTC. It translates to CASSSETGAYGYTF. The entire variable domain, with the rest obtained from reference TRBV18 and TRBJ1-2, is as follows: NAGVMQNPRHLVRRRGQEARLRCSPMKGHSHVYWYRQLPEEGLKFMVYLQKENIIDESGMPKERFSAEFPKEGPSILRIQQVVRGDSAAYFCASSSETGAYGYTFGSGTRLTVV.

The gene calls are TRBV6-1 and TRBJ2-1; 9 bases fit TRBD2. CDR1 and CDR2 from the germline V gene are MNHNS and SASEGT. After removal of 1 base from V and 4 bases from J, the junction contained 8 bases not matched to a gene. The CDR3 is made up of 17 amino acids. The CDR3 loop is CASSEEGRLAGYNEQFF. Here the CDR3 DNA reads TGTGCCAGCAGTGAAGAAGGTAGGCTAGCGGGATACAATGAGCAGTTCTTC.

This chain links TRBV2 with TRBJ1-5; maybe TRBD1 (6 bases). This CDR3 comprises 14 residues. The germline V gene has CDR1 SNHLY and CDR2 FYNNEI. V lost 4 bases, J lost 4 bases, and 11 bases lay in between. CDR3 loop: CASSAGTNNQPQHF. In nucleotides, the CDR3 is TGTGCCAGCAGTGCCGGGACAAATAATCAGCCCCAGCATTTT. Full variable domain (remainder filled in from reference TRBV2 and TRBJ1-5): EPEVTQTPSHQVTQMGQEVILRCVPISNHLYFYWYRQILGQKVEFLVSFYNNEISEKSEIFDDQFSVERPDGSNFTLKIRSTKLEDSAMYFCASSAGTNNQPQHFGDGTRLSIL.

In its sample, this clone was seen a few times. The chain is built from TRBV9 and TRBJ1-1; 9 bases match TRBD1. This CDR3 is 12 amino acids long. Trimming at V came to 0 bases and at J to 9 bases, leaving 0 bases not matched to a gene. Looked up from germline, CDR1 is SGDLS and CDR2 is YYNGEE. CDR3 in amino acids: CASSVDRGQAFF. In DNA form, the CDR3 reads TGTGCCAGCAGCGTAGACAGGGGGCAAGCTTTCTTT.

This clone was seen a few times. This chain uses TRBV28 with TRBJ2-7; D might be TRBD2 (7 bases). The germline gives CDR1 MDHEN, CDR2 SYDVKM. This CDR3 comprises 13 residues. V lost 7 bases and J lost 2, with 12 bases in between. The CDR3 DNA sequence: TGTGCCAGCAAGGAGGGGGGGCCCTACGAGCAGTACTTC. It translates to CASKEGGPYEQYF.

The CDR3 reads CASSSSALAGGRRDDEQFF. CDR3 nucleotides: TGTGCCAGCAGCTCCTCCGCACTAGCGGGAGGGCGTCGCGACGATGAGCAGTTCTTC. The chain recombines TRBV5-4 with TRBJ2-1; TRBD2 matches 13 bases. V trimming: 3 bases; J trimming: 8 bases; junction bases outside the gene matches: 17. This CDR3 is built from 19 residues. Germline CDR1 and CDR2: SGHNT and YYREEE (reference sequence).

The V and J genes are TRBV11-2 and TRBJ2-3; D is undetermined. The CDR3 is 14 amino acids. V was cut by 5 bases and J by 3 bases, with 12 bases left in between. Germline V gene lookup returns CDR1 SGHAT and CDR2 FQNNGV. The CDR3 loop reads CASSPSPRTDTQYF. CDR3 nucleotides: TGTGCCAGCAGCCCCTCACCACGTACAGATACGCAGTATTTT.

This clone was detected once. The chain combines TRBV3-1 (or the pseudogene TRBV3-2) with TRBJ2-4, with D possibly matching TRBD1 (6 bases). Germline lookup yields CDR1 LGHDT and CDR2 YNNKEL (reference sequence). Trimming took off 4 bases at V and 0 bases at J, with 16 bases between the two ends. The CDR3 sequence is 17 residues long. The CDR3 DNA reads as TGTGCCAGCAGCCCCAAGGACAGCCTACTAGCCAAAAACATTCAGTACTTC. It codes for CASSPKDSLLAKNIQYF.